This T cell receptor (beta chain) was sequenced during a study of graft-versus-host responses after intestinal transplantation. Overall study: Uniformly, recipients were administered anti-thymocyte globulin induction with subsequent tacrolimus and steroids for two to three years.

A note on this clone: Its antigen is not known.

Profiling relied on immunoSEQ multiplex PCR, and the TCRdb table lists in-frame clones only, not all of them. Found here are tens of thousands of clones, under 95% of them singletons; the top ten hold 2.5% to 3%. Study conclusions and caveats: Some patients had graft-donor T cell macrochimerism. In their allografts, the ratios of graft-versus-host to host-versus-graft T cell clones were high. The marrow of recipients harbored GvH clones, and ileum or blood showed some of them first.

The germline V gene encodes CDR1 SEHNR and CDR2 FQNEAQ (reference sequence). The CDR3 spans 15 residues. V was cut by 3 bases and J by 3 bases, with 15 bases left in between. This chain connects TRBV7-9 to TRBJ2-7; D is undetermined. The clonotype was recovered from a human patient who received an intestinal transplant, so some T cells may come from the graft donor. Sequences were derived from PBMCs, sampled approximately 120 days after intestinal transplantation. CDR3 sequence: CASSFLGGPYYEQYF. CDR3 nucleotide sequence: TGTGCCAGCAGCTTCTTGGGTGGGCCGTACTACGAGCAGTACTTC.